This record looks at one TCR beta chain sequence and its context. Trimming at V came to 10 bases and at J to 8 bases, leaving 12 bases not matched to a gene. The CDR3 loop spans 13 amino acids. The germline V gene has CDR1 LNHDA and CDR2 SQIVND (reference sequence). This sample stems from a study of blood T cell repertoires in COVID-19. The data were produced by immunoSEQ multiplex PCR, yet TCRdb's version contains in-frame clones alone and is incomplete. Counted here are more than 200,000 clones, roughly 91% occurring once; the ten biggest clones make up approximately 7.2%. Living in 25 or so US areas, the participants were between roughly 18 and 90 years of age.

The V and J genes are TRBV19 and TRBJ1-1, with 8 bases that match TRBD1. Material: PBMCs or T cells enriched from blood (not recorded which). The origin of this receptor is a man aged 25-45 years in a cohort exposed to, infected with or recovered from COVID-19 (not recorded which). Written as DNA, the CDR3 is TGTGCCACCGAATCAGGCGGGGACAGGGAAGCTTTCTTT. Amino acid sequence: CATESGGDREAFF.